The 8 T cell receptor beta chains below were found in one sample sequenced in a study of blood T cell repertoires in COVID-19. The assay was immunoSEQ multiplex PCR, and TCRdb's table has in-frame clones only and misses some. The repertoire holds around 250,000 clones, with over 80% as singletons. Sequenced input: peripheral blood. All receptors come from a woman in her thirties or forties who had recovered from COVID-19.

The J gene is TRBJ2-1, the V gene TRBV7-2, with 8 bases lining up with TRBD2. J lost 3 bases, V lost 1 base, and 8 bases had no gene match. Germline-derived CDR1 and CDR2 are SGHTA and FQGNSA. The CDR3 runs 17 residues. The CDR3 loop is CASSLGGSGGVYNEQFF. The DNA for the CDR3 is TGTGCCAGCAGCTTAGGAGGGAGCGGGGGAGTCTACAATGAGCAGTTCTTC.

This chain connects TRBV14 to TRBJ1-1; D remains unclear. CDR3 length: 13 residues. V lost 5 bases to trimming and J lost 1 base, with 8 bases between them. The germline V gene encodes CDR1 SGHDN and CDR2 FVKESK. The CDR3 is CASSTTRNTEAFF. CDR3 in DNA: TGTGCCAGCAGCACTACGAGGAACACTGAAGCTTTCTTT.

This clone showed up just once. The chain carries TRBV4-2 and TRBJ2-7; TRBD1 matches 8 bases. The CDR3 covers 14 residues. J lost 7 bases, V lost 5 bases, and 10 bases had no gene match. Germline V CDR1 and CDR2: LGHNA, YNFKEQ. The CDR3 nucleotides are TGTGCCAGCAGCGAAGCCAGGGGGCTGGGTGAGCAGTACTTC. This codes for CASSEARGLGEQYF.

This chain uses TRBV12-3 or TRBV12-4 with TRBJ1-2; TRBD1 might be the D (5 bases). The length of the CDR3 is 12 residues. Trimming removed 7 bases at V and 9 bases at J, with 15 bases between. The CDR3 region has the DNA TGTGCCAGCAACACCGGACAAAGGAGCTACACCTTC. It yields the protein CASNTGQRSYTF.

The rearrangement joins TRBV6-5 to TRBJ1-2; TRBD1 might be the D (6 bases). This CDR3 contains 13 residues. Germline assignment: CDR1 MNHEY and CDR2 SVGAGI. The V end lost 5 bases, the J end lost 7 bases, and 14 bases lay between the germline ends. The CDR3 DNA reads TGTGCCAGCAGTCTCACAGGGTGGTCTGGCTACACCTTC. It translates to CASSLTGWSGYTF.

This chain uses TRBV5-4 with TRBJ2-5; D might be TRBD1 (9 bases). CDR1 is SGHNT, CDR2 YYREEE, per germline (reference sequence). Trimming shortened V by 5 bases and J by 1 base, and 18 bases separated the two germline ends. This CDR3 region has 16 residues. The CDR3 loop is CASRSGGQGPQETQYF. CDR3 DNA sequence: TGTGCCAGCAGGAGCGGGGGACAGGGACCCCAAGAGACCCAGTACTTC.

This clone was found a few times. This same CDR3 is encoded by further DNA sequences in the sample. The CDR3 loop reads CASSIGAASTDTQYF. DNA for the CDR3: TGTGCCAGTAGTATAGGGGCAGCTAGCACAGATACGCAGTATTTT. The chain is built from TRBV19 and TRBJ2-3; D not resolved. The CDR3 totals 15 residues. Germline lookup yields CDR1 LNHDA and CDR2 SQIVND (reference sequence). V lost 1 base to trimming and J lost 0 bases, with 8 bases between them.

CDR3 in amino acids: CASSYKPGQGAPMNTEAFF. The CDR3 nucleotides are TGTGCCAGCAGCTATAAACCGGGACAGGGGGCTCCTATGAACACTGAAGCTTTCTTT. This rearrangement joins TRBV5-5 to TRBJ1-1, with 12 nucleotides matching TRBD1. The V gene's germline CDR1 is SGHKS and CDR2 YYEKEE (reference sequence). The CDR3 loop spans 19 amino acids. The ends lost 3 bases at V and 0 bases at J; junction bases unmatched: 12.